This T cell receptor (beta chain) was captured in a study of T cells in Graves' hyperthyroidism and ophthalmopathy. This CDR3 has 14 residues. Per the germline V gene, CDR1 is ENHRY and CDR2 is SYGVKD. V was trimmed by 7 bases and J by 4 bases, leaving 17 bases between them. No ophthalmopathy progression within 18 months constituted stable Graves' hyperthyroidism. Source material for PBMCs was less than 12 ml fresh peripheral blood. A few counts support this clonotype. What it binds is unknown. Amplification yielded TCR beta CDR3 regions, with RNA transcripts as the source. First-round RT-PCR of the TCR CDR3 relied on the HTBI primer set. Using its own MiXCR run on the multiplex PCR reads, TCRdb lists one record per CDR3 protein. The sample shows hundreds of thousands of distinct CDR3 sequences, around 15% of them seen only once. The study's findings and limits: Most thyroid clonotypes expanded above 0.001 were also detected in blood.

This TCR was sampled from a middle-aged woman with Graves' hyperthyroidism. Material: blood. V and J are TRBV10-3 and TRBJ2-7, with D unclear. This CDR3 is CAIIRSPEVYEQYF. The CDR3 DNA follows: TGTGCCATCATCAGGAGTCCAGAGGTGTACGAGCAGTACTTC.